What follows is one T cell receptor (beta chain) and its context. Its target is not known. Participants had chemo-refractory metastatic non-small-cell lung cancer and were treated with focal radiation plus ipilimumab CTLA-4 blockade. Sequencing was performed with immunoSEQ multiplex PCR; in TCRdb, only in-frame clones are kept and a portion is missing. The sample holds roughly 45,000 clones, 63% seen once. The sample belongs to a study of radiotherapy plus CTLA-4 blockade in lung cancer. The CDR3 runs to 14 residues. CDR1 SGHRS and CDR2 YFSETQ come from the germline V gene. Trimming removed 0 bases from V and 9 bases from J, with 13 bases in between. Study-wide results and caveats: Reported findings show early blood T cell clone dynamics, with interferon-beta, best predicted response. Radiotherapy was combined with ipilimumab, and tumor-derived TCR clones then expanded in blood.

The source is a human donor with non-small cell lung cancer who had a partial response to radiotherapy plus ipilimumab. The gene calls are TRBV5-1 and TRBJ2-1, with no clear D. The sample was peripheral blood, taken from a patient treated with radiotherapy plus ipilimumab. The CDR3 coding sequence is TGCGCCAGCAGCTTGGACAGCATAAGTGGTGAGCAGTTCTTC. It specifies CASSLDSISGEQFF.